This record covers a single T cell receptor (beta chain). Its antigen has not been determined. No base-level quality is on record; no much larger clone is a single base apart. TCRbeta CDR3 regions were amplified from genomic DNA by means of the immunoSEQ Assay, a bias-controlled multiplex PCR. Per the source publication's procedure: Within the assay, amplification of reference gene primers was used to estimate how many nucleated cells each sample contained. Sequence reads were collapsed and filtered to measure the absolute abundance of every unique TCRbeta CDR3 rearrangement. For each sample, productive Simpson clonality was calculated as the square root of Simpson's diversity index over productive rearrangements. TCRdb's version of the immuneACCESS table is confined to in-frame rearrangements and falls short of the full clone set. An unresolved V gene accounts for under half of the shortfall where checked; the remainder is of unknown origin. V and J calls and clone size are those listed in that table; D and trimming were worked out from the DNA. The sample table records hundreds of thousands of clones; approximately 90% of these occur just once. Over 4% of the sample belongs to the ten largest clones.

These data belong to a study of blood T cell repertoires in COVID-19 (TCRdb year 2020). About the investigation overall: Collaborator samples came from the United States, Italy and Spain and covered acute and convalescent phases of COVID-19. The material from the prospective study consisted of cDNA or gDNA derived from T cells, B-cell-depleted T cells, or PBMCs. Subjects who had been exposed to COVID-19, were actively infected with it, or had recovered from it provided the deeply sampled blood TCRbeta repertoires that made up the dataset. The repertoires were made available in a free public database intended to serve as a resource for research on the immune response to SARS-CoV-2. Samples were obtained from the ongoing ImmuneRACE study (first 160 participants) and from over a thousand subjects provided by 6 global collaborators. Nearly every sample came with metadata listing a de-identified subject ID, COVID-19 status, age in years and sex. Where HLA class I and class II types were available, the types were taken from metadata supplied by the sample provider, not from assay-based typing.

The study at large found these results: The quantity of clinical and demographic metadata differed by source and by participant and was supplied without curation.

Its CDR3 holds 15 amino acids, cysteine through phenylalanine. Here the CDR3 DNA is all that survives: 45 bases in frame from base 1. For this chain, trimming is 3 bases at the V end and 1 base at the J end, and the number of junction bases without a gene match is 3. In the prospective study, participants were about 18 to 95 years old, resided in about two dozen geographic areas of the United States, and were enrolled through a virtual design. In the prospective study, cohorts were assigned on the basis of participant-reported clinical history obtained from a screening survey and a study questionnaire. ImmuneRACE Cohort 3 recovered participants were defined by two consecutive negative NP/OP PCR tests, healthcare professional clearance, or symptom resolution. Each participant in the prospective study had whole blood, serum and a nasopharyngeal or oropharyngeal swab collected by mobile phlebotomists. Participants in the prospective study had the option to provide additional blood draws and questionnaires over an approximately 2-month period. Prospective study blood samples were shipped either frozen or at room temperature before DNA extraction.

The sample was PBMCs or T cells enriched from blood (not recorded which). This clonotype was obtained from a woman in her thirties who had recovered from COVID-19. The chain uses TRBV23-1 and TRBJ1-5, with 7 central nucleotides matching TRBD1. TRBV23-1 is marked as an open reading frame, function uncertain. The CDR3 reads CASSQPQGSNQPQHF. In nucleotides, the sequence is TGCGCCAGCAGTCAGCCACAGGGGAGCAATCAGCCCCAGCATTTT.